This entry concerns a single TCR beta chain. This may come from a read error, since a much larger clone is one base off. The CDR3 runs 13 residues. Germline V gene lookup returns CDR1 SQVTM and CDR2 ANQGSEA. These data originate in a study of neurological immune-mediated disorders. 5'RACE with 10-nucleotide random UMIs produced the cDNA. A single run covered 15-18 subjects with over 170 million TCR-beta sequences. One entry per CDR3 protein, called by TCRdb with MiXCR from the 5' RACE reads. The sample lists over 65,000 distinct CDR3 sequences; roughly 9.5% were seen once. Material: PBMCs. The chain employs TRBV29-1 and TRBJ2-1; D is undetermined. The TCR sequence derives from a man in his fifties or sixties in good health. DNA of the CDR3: TGCAGCGTTGTCACAGAGCAGTACAATGATCAGTTCTTC. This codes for CSVVTEQYNDQFF.